Listed here are 21 T cell receptor beta chains from one sample, sequenced in a study of human T cells and chemical hapten exposure. TCRdb ran MiXCR on the RACE reads and lists one entry per CDR3 protein. The sample carries around 130,000 distinct CDR3 sequences, more than 7.5% recorded once. Time point of the sample: healthy volunteer bleed at 2 weeks. Total RNA extraction was carried out from unfractionated whole blood. Sequenced material: whole blood. The receptors were gathered from a male donor in good health. Some clones in this sample may be carry-over from other donors' samples.

The chain couples TRBV18 to TRBJ1-1, with D hard to call. The V gene's germline CDR1 is KGHSH and CDR2 LQKENI. Trimming removed 2 bases from V and 4 bases from J, with 17 bases in between. The CDR3 is 16 amino acids. CDR3 sequence: CASSPRASGGSTEAFF. CDR3 sequence (DNA): TGTGCCAGCTCACCAAGAGCCAGCGGAGGATCCACTGAAGCTTTCTTT.

The DNA for the CDR3 is TGCGCCAGCAGCTTGGACAGGGGTGGAAACATTCAGTACTTC. It is translated as CASSLDRGGNIQYF. The V call is TRBV5-1, the J call TRBJ2-4, with TRBD1 matching over 7 bases. The CDR3 runs to 14 residues. Trimming took 0 bases from V and 6 from J; bases not matched to a gene: 3. CDR1 is SGHRS, CDR2 YFSETQ, per germline. Variable domain in full (rest from reference TRBV5-1 and TRBJ2-4): KAGVTQTPRYLIKTRGQQVTLSCSPISGHRSVSWYQQTPGQGLQFLFEYFSETQRNKGNFPGRFSGRQFSNSRSEMNVSTLELGDSALYLCASSLDRGGNIQYFGAGTRLSVL.

The chain uses TRBV7-9 and TRBJ2-3, with D hard to call. Germline loops: CDR1 SEHNR, CDR2 FQNEAQ (reference sequence). CDR3 length: 13 amino acids. Trimming removed 4 bases from V and 1 base from J, with 6 bases in between. The CDR3 DNA follows: TGTGCCAGCAGCTATGATCGCACAGATACGCAGTATTTT. Its protein is CASSYDRTDTQYF.

This clonotype occurred a few times. The chain has TRBV2 and TRBJ1-4; D call uncertain. This CDR3 region has 15 residues. CDR1 and CDR2 from the germline V gene are SNHLY and FYNNEI. Deletions cut 5 bases from V and 5 bases from J, with 15 bases between. As DNA, the CDR3 is TGTGCCAGCAGTCCGGACGGAGTTTCGAATGAAAAACTGTTTTTT. Its translation is CASSPDGVSNEKLFF.

This clonotype was recorded at least ten times. The chain joins TRBV7-9 to TRBJ2-3; 10 bases are a match to TRBD2. CDR3 size: 15 residues. V trimming: 4 bases; J trimming: 7 bases; junction bases outside the gene matches: 8. Germline V gene data show CDR1 as SEHNR and CDR2 as FQNEAQ (reference sequence). In nucleotides, the CDR3 is TGTGCCAGCAGCTCCCCCCTAGCGGGGGTACATACGCAGTATTTT. This gives the protein CASSSPLAGVHTQYF.

This clonotype was observed a handful of times. The rearrangement links TRBV12-3 or TRBV12-4 to TRBJ2-5, with a possible D match to TRBD2 (5 bases). The CDR3 has 14 residues. The V gene lost 3 bases and the J gene lost 6 bases, with 14 bases spanning the gap. CDR3 sequence (DNA): TGTGCCAGCAGTTTCCGCGGGCTAGCCCAGACCCAGTACTTC. This translates into CASSFRGLAQTQYF.

This chain connects TRBV4-1 to TRBJ2-5, with D possibly TRBD1 on 6 matching bases. Trimming left V 4 bases short and J 3 bases short, with 12 bases between. The CDR3 covers 14 residues. In germline, CDR1 is MGHRA, CDR2 YSYEKL. The CDR3 coding sequence is TGCGCCAGCAGCCCCGACAGGTCCGAAGAGACCCAGTACTTC. The encoded protein is CASSPDRSEETQYF.

At least ten counts were recorded for this clonotype. The chain is built from TRBV5-1 and TRBJ1-1; 10 positions match TRBD1. CDR3 size: 12 residues. V was clipped by 4 bases and J by 8 bases; unmatched bases: 2. The germline V gene encodes CDR1 SGHRS and CDR2 YFSETQ. The CDR3 nucleotides read TGCGCCAGCAGCCTGGGACAGGGGGAAGCTTTCTTT. As protein: CASSLGQGEAFF.

This clonotype was seen many times. The chain employs TRBV6-1 and TRBJ2-5, with a tentative D call TRBD1 (6 bases). Deletions cut 2 bases from V and 0 bases from J, with 10 bases between. CDR3 length: 15 amino acids. Germline V lookup: CDR1 MNHNS, CDR2 SASEGT. Written as DNA, the CDR3 is TGTGCCAGCAGTGAATCAGGGGTGTACCAAGAGACCCAGTACTTC. Its translation is CASSESGVYQETQYF.

This clonotype was seen ten or more times. V is TRBV7-9 and J is TRBJ2-5; D is unresolved. This CDR3 region has 12 residues. Between the trimmed V and J ends, which lost 2 bases and 3 bases, there was a span of 4 bases. Germline V gives CDR1 SEHNR, CDR2 FQNEAQ (reference sequence). Here the CDR3 DNA reads TGTGCCAGCAGCTTAAGGGAAGAGACCCAGTACTTC. Protein product: CASSLREETQYF.

This clonotype has at least ten counts. This rearrangement joins TRBV27 to TRBJ2-7; no firm D call. Trimming took off 8 bases at V and 5 bases at J, with 19 bases between the two ends. Germline lookup yields CDR1 MNHEY and CDR2 SMNVEV (reference sequence). This CDR3 has 14 residues. CDR3 bases: TGTGCCAGCTCCCAAAGTGGGTACCGCAACGAGCAGTACTTC. Protein product: CASSQSGYRNEQYF.

The chain is built from TRBV4-2 and TRBJ2-3; TRBD2 is a possible D gene (7 bases). Germline CDR1 is LGHNA and CDR2 is YNFKEQ. This CDR3 spans 17 amino acids. Trimming left V 0 bases short and J 6 bases short, with 19 bases between. The CDR3 DNA reads TGTGCCAGCAGCCAAGATAAGCGCCTAGGGGGGGAGGATACGCAGTATTTT. The encoded protein is CASSQDKRLGGEDTQYF.

This clonotype was picked up many times. This chain uses TRBV7-9 with TRBJ2-7; the match to TRBD2 covers 8 bases. The germline V gene encodes CDR1 SEHNR and CDR2 FQNEAQ (reference sequence). The CDR3 length is 15 residues. V trimming: 5 bases; J trimming: 0 bases; junction bases outside the gene matches: 6. The CDR3 nucleotides are TGTGCCAGCAGCGCGCCTAGCGGGCCCTCCTACGAGCAGTACTTC. Translating gives CASSAPSGPSYEQYF.

In this sample, this clonotype turned up a few times. V is TRBV10-2 and J is TRBJ2-2; 7 bases align to TRBD1. V trimming: 5 bases; J trimming: 6 bases; junction bases outside the gene matches: 9. The germline V gene has CDR1 WSHSY and CDR2 SAAADI. This CDR3 contains 15 residues. The CDR3 sequence is CASSPTGITAGELFF. DNA for the CDR3: TGCGCCAGCAGTCCGACAGGGATCACCGCCGGGGAGCTGTTTTTT.

The CDR3 nucleotides read TGCGCCAGCAGCCAAGACCCAGCTCCGAACACTGAAGCTTTCTTT. Its protein is CASSQDPAPNTEAFF. V and J are TRBV4-1 and TRBJ1-1, with unresolved D. This CDR3 contains 15 residues. Trimming left V 0 bases short and J 1 base short, with 9 bases between. CDR1 and CDR2 (germline): MGHRA, YSYEKL.

This rearrangement joins TRBV5-8 to TRBJ2-7; 13 bases fit TRBD2. Trimming at V came to 1 base and at J to 2 bases, leaving 6 bases not matched to a gene. Germline V gene lookup returns CDR1 SGHTS and CDR2 YDEGEE. The CDR3 is 17 amino acids. The DNA for the CDR3 is TGTGCCAGCAGCTTGTTCGGGACTAGCGGGGCCCCCTACGAGCAGTACTTC. Protein: CASSLFGTSGAPYEQYF.

This clonotype was observed a handful of times. The gene calls are TRBV6-2 or TRBV6-3 and TRBJ1-2; a weak D match, TRBD1 (6 bases). Germline assignment: CDR1 MNHEY and CDR2 SVGEGT. CDR3 length: 17 amino acids. Trimming pared 0 bases from V and 4 bases from J, leaving 18 bases between. This chain's CDR3 is CASSYSTLTGPLYGYTF. The CDR3 DNA sequence: TGTGCCAGCAGTTACTCGACGTTGACAGGCCCCCTCTATGGCTACACCTTC.

This clonotype was recorded a few times. The chain has TRBV7-2 and TRBJ2-7; D not certain. V shed 2 bases and J shed 4 bases, with 6 bases lying between them. From germline, CDR1 is SGHTA and CDR2 FQGNSA. This CDR3 region has 12 residues. The CDR3 DNA reads TGTGCCAGCAGCTTAACAGTGTACGAGCAGTACTTC. Translated, it gives CASSLTVYEQYF.

Only a few counts were recorded for this clonotype. This chain joins TRBV20-1 and TRBJ2-7; D possibly uses TRBD1 or TRBD2 (5 bases each). Trimming left V 1 base short and J 4 bases short, with 8 bases between. This CDR3 spans 12 amino acids. Looked up from germline, CDR1 is DFQATT and CDR2 is SNEGSKA (reference sequence). The CDR3 region has the DNA TGCAGTGCTAGAGTTTGGGGGTACGAGCAGTACTTC. This codes for CSARVWGYEQYF.

This clonotype was seen repeatedly, ten times or more. The J gene is TRBJ2-7, the V gene TRBV29-1; D is uncertain. Looked up from germline, CDR1 is SQVTM and CDR2 is ANQGSEA. V lost 4 bases, J lost 3 bases, and 7 bases lay in between. The CDR3 length is 11 residues. CDR3 DNA sequence: TGCAGCGTTGGAGAACTCTACGAGCAGTACTTC. Translating it yields CSVGELYEQYF.

The chain carries TRBV6-6 and TRBJ1-4; D perhaps matches TRBD1 (5 bases). V lost 0 bases, J lost 6 bases, and 14 bases lay in between. The CDR3 is 16 amino acids. Germline lookup yields CDR1 MNHNY and CDR2 SVGAGI (reference sequence). The CDR3 DNA sequence: TGTGCCAGCAGTTACTCGATGGCAGGGATGGATGAAAAACTGTTTTTT. Its translation: CASSYSMAGMDEKLFF.